This T cell receptor beta chain was retrieved from a study of blood T cell repertoires in COVID-19. Study information: Some COVID-19 samples were acute and others convalescent; all came from the United States, Italy and Spain. T cells, B-cell-depleted T cells, or PBMCs supplied cDNA or gDNA.

This clone was detected only a few times. The CDR3 is 13 residues long. The V gene end was trimmed by 7 bases and the J gene end by 2 bases; junction bases not matched to a gene: 7. The germline V gene has CDR1 SQVTM and CDR2 ANQGSEA. In the authors' workflow: Estimation of nucleated cell counts relied on the amplification of reference gene primers. Sequencing used immunoSEQ multiplex PCR; TCRdb keeps in-frame clones, though not all of them. Clone size and V and J calls were adopted from that table, with D and trimming inferred from the DNA. The sample holds over 200,000 clones, 92% seen once. This chain connects TRBV29-1 to TRBJ1-1, with TRBD1 matching over 7 bases. Sequenced sample: peripheral blood. This TCR was sampled from a man in his thirties or forties with acute or convalescent COVID-19. CDR3 in amino acids: CSAYRTGNTEAFF. CDR3 bases: TGCAGCGCCTATCGGACAGGAAACACTGAAGCTTTCTTT.